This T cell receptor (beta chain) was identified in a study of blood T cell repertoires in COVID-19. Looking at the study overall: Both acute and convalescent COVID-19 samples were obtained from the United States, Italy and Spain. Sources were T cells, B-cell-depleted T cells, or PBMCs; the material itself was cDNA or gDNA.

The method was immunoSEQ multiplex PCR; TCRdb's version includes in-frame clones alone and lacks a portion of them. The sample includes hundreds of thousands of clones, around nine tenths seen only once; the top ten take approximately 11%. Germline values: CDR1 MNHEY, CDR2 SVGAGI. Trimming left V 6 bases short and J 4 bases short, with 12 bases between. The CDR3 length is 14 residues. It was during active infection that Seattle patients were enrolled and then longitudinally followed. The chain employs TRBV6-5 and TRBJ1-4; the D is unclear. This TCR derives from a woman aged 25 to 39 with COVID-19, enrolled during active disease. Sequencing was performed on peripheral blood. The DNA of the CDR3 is TGTGCCAGCAGCAAACAGAGTCTTAATGAAAAACTGTTTTTT. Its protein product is CASSKQSLNEKLFF.